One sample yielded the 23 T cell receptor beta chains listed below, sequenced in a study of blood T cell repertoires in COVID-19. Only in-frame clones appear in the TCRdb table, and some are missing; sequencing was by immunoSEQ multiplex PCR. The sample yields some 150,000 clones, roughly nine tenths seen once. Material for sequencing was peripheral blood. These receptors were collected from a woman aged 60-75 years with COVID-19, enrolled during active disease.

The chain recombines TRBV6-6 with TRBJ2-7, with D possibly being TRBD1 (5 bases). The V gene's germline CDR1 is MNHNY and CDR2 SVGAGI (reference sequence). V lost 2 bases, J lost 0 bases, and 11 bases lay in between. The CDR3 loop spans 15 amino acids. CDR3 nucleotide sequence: TGTGCCAGCAGTTACAAGGCAGACAGCTCCTACGAGCAGTACTTC. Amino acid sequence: CASSYKADSSYEQYF.

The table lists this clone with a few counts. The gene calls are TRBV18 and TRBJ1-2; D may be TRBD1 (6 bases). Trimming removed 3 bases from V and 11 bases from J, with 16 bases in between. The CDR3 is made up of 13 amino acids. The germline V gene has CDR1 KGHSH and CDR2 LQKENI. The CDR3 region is CASSPGHNAEYTF. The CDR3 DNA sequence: TGTGCCAGCTCACCGGGACATAACGCCGAATACACCTTC.

CDR3 residues: CASSLEAAGVFNNGETQYF. CDR3 sequence (DNA): TGTGCCAGCAGCTTAGAGGCGGCAGGGGTCTTTAACAACGGAGAGACCCAGTACTTC. The chain recombines TRBV11-3 with TRBJ2-5, with TRBD1 as a possible D gene (6 bases). This CDR3 comprises 19 residues. Germline V CDR1 and CDR2: SGHNT, YENEEA. Trimming removed 0 bases at V and 4 bases at J, with 24 bases between.

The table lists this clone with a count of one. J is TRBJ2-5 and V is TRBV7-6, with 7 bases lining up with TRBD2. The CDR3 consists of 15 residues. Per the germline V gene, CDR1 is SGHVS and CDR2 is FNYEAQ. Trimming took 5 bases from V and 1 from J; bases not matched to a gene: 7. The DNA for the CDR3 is TGTGCCAGCAGCACATCCGGGACTACCCAAGAGACCCAGTACTTC. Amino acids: CASSTSGTTQETQYF.

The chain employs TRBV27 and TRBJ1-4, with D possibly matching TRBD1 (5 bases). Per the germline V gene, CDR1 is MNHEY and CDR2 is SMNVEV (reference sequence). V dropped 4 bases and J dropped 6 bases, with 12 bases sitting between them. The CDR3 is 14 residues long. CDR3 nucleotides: TGTGCCAGCAGTTCCCGGGGGATCGATGAAAAACTGTTTTTT. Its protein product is CASSSRGIDEKLFF. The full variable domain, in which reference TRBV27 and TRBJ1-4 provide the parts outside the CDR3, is EAQVTQNPRYLITVTGKKLTVTCSQNMNHEYMSWYRQDPGLGLRQIYYSMNVEVTDKGDVPEGYKVSRKEKRNFPLILESPSPNQTSLYFCASSSRGIDEKLFFGSGTQLSVL.

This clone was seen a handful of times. The CDR3 nucleotides are TGTGCCAGCAACAGGGGCCACGAGCAGTACTTC. Translating gives CASNRGHEQYF. The rearrangement uses TRBV2 and TRBJ2-7; TRBD1 matches 7 bases. Germline lookup yields CDR1 SNHLY and CDR2 FYNNEI. Trimming took 7 bases from V and 5 from J; bases not matched to a gene: 2. This CDR3 is built from 11 residues. Combining the CDR3 with reference TRBV2 and TRBJ2-7 gives the whole variable domain EPEVTQTPSHQVTQMGQEVILRCVPISNHLYFYWYRQILGQKVEFLVSFYNNEISEKSEIFDDQFSVERPDGSNFTLKIRSTKLEDSAMYFCASNRGHEQYFGPGTRLTVT.

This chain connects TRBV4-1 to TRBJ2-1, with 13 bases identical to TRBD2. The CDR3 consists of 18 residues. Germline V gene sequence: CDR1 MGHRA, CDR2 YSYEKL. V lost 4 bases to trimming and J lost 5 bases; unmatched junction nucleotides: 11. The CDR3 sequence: CASSLFPILAGGNNEQFF. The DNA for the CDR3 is TGCGCCAGCAGCCTCTTCCCCATACTAGCGGGAGGGAACAATGAGCAGTTCTTC.

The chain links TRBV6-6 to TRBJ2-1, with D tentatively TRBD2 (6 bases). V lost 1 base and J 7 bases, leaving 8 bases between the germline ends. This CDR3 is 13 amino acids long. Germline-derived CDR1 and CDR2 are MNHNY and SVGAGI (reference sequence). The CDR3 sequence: CASSYLLANEQFF. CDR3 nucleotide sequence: TGTGCCAGCAGTTACTTACTAGCAAATGAGCAGTTCTTC.

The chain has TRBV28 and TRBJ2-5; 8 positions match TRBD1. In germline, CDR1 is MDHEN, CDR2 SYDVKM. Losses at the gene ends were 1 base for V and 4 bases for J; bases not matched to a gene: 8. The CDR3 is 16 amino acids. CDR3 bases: TGTGCCAGCAGTTTATCAGGGTCGACAGGGGTAGAGACCCAGTACTTC. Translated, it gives CASSLSGSTGVETQYF. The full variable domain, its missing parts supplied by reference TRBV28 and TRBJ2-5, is DVKVTQSSRYLVKRTGEKVFLECVQDMDHENMFWYRQDPGLGLRLIYFSYDVKMKEKGDIPEGYSVSREKKERFSLILESASTNQTSMYLCASSLSGSTGVETQYFGPGTRLLVL.

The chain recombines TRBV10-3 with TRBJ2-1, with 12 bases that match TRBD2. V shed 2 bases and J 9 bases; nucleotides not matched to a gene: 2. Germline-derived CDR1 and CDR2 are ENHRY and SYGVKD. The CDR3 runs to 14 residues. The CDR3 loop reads CAISERGLAGEQFF. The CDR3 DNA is TGTGCCATCAGTGAGCGGGGACTAGCGGGTGAGCAGTTCTTC.

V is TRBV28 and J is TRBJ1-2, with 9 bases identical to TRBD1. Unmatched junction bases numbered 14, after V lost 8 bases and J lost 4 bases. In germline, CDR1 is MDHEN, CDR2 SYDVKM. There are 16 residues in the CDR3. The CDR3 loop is CASGRFTGTGIYGYTF. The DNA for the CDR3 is TGTGCCAGCGGAAGATTCACCGGGACAGGGATCTATGGCTACACCTTC.

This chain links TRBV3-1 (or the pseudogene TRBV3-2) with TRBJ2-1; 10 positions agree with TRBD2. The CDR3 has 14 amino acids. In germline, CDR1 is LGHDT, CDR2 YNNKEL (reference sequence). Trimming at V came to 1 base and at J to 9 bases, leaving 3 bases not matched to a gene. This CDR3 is CASSQGLAGAEQFF. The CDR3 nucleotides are TGTGCCAGCAGCCAAGGGCTAGCGGGAGCTGAGCAGTTCTTC.

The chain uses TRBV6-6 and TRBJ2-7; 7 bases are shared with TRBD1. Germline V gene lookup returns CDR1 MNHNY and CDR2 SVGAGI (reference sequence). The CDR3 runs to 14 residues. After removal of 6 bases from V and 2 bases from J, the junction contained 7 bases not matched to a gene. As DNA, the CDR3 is TGTGCCAGCAGCTTAATGACAGGGACCTACGAGCAGTACTTC. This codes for CASSLMTGTYEQYF.

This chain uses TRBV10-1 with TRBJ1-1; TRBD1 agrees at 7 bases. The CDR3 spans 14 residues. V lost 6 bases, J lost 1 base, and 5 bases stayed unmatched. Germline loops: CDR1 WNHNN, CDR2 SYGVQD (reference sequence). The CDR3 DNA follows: TGCGCCAGCAGCCTCCGGACAGGGAACACTGAAGCTTTCTTT. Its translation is CASSLRTGNTEAFF.

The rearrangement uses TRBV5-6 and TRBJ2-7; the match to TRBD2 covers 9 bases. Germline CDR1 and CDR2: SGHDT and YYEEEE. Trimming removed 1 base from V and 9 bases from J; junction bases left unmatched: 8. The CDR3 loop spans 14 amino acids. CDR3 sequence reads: CASSLPSGVLGQYF. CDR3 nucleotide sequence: TGTGCCAGCAGCTTGCCTAGCGGGGTGCTAGGGCAGTACTTC.

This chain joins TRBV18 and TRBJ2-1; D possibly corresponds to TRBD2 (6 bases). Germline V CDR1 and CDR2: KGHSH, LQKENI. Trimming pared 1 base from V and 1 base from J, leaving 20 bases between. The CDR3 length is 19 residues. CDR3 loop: CASSPRVPASVTSYNEQFF. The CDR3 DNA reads TGTGCCAGCTCACCACGGGTTCCAGCTAGCGTTACATCCTACAATGAGCAGTTCTTC. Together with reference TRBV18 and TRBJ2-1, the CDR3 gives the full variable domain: NAGVMQNPRHLVRRRGQEARLRCSPMKGHSHVYWYRQLPEEGLKFMVYLQKENIIDESGMPKERFSAEFPKEGPSILRIQQVVRGDSAAYFCASSPRVPASVTSYNEQFFGPGTRLTVL.

CDR3 sequence reads: CASSLGDSQPQHF. CDR3 sequence (DNA): TGTGCCAGCTCACTAGGAGACAGCCAGCCCCAGCATTTT. The chain uses TRBV18 and TRBJ1-5, with D possibly being TRBD1 (5 bases). The CDR3 runs to 13 residues. The V gene's germline CDR1 is KGHSH and CDR2 LQKENI. V was clipped by 4 bases and J by 7 bases, with 11 bases between them.

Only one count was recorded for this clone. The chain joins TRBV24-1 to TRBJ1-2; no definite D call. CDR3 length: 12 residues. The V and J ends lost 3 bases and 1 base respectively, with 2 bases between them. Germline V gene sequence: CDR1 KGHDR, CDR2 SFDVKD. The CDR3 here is CATSDRNYGYTF. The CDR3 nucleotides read TGTGCCACCAGTGATCGTAACTATGGCTACACCTTC.

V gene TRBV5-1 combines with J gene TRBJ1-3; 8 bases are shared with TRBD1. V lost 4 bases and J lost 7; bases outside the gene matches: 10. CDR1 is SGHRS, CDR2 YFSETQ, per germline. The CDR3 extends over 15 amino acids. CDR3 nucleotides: TGCGCCAGCAGCCCGGGACAGGCACGAACGAACACCATATATTTT. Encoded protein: CASSPGQARTNTIYF.

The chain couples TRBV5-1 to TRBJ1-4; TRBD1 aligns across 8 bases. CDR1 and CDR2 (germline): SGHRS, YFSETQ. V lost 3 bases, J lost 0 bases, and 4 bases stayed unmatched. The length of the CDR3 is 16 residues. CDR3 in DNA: TGCGCCAGCAGCTCCGGGACAGGCTCAACTAATGAAAAACTGTTTTTT. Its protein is CASSSGTGSTNEKLFF.

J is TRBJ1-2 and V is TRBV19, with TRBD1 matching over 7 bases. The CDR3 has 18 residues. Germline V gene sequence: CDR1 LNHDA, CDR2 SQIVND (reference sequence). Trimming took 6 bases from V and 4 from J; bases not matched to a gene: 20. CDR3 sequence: CASSRNTGQPRIPYGYTF. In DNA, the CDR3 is TGTGCCAGTAGCCGAAATACGGGACAGCCCCGAATTCCCTATGGCTACACCTTC.

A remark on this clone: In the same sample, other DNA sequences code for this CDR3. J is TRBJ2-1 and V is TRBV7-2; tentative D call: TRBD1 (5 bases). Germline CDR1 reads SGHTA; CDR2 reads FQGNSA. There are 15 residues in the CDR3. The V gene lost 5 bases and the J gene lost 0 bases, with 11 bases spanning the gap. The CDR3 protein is CASSPQGSSYNEQFF. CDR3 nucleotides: TGTGCCAGCAGCCCTCAGGGTAGCTCCTACAATGAGCAGTTCTTC.

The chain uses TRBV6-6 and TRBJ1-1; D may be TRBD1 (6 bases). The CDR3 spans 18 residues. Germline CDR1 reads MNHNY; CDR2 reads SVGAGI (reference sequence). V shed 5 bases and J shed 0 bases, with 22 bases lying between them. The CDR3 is CASSPMVDRWSMNTEAFF. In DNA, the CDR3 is TGTGCCAGCAGTCCCATGGTGGACAGATGGTCCATGAACACTGAAGCTTTCTTT.